This TCR beta chain was retrieved from a study of T-cell reconstitution after alpha-beta-depleted transplantation in children. The library targeted TCRbeta and was prepared with unique molecular identifiers. TCRdb analysed the PCR reads with MiXCR anew, one entry per CDR3 protein. Of around 420,000 distinct CDR3 sequences listed, roughly 16% are singletons. Points from the study as a whole: Surviving recipient T cells and thymic progenitors accounted for the high day-60 TCRbeta diversity observed in some patients. Hyperexpanded clones declined; after one year, newly produced T cells mostly supplied diversity.

This clonotype was counted between two and nine times. Antigen: not known. This TCR was recovered from a boy younger than two who had a stem cell transplant for Wiskott-Aldrich syndrome, so the T cells may come from the graft donor. Sequencing was performed on PBMCs, mostly from graft donor cells, taken 360 days after TCRalphabeta/CD19-depleted stem cell transplant.

This CDR3 reads CASGGHLNTGELFF. The CDR3 DNA reads as TGTGCCAGCGGGGGGCATCTGAACACCGGGGAGCTGTTTTTT. The genes are TRBV2 and TRBJ2-2, with D possibly being TRBD1 or TRBD2 (6 bases each). V was trimmed by 8 bases and J by 1 base, leaving 11 bases between them. The V gene's germline CDR1 is SNHLY and CDR2 FYNNEI. CDR3 size: 14 residues. The full variable domain, completed using reference TRBV2 and TRBJ2-2, is EPEVTQTPSHQVTQMGQEVILRCVPISNHLYFYWYRQILGQKVEFLVSFYNNEISEKSEIFDDQFSVERPDGSNFTLKIRSTKLEDSAMYFCASGGHLNTGELFFGEGSRLTVL.